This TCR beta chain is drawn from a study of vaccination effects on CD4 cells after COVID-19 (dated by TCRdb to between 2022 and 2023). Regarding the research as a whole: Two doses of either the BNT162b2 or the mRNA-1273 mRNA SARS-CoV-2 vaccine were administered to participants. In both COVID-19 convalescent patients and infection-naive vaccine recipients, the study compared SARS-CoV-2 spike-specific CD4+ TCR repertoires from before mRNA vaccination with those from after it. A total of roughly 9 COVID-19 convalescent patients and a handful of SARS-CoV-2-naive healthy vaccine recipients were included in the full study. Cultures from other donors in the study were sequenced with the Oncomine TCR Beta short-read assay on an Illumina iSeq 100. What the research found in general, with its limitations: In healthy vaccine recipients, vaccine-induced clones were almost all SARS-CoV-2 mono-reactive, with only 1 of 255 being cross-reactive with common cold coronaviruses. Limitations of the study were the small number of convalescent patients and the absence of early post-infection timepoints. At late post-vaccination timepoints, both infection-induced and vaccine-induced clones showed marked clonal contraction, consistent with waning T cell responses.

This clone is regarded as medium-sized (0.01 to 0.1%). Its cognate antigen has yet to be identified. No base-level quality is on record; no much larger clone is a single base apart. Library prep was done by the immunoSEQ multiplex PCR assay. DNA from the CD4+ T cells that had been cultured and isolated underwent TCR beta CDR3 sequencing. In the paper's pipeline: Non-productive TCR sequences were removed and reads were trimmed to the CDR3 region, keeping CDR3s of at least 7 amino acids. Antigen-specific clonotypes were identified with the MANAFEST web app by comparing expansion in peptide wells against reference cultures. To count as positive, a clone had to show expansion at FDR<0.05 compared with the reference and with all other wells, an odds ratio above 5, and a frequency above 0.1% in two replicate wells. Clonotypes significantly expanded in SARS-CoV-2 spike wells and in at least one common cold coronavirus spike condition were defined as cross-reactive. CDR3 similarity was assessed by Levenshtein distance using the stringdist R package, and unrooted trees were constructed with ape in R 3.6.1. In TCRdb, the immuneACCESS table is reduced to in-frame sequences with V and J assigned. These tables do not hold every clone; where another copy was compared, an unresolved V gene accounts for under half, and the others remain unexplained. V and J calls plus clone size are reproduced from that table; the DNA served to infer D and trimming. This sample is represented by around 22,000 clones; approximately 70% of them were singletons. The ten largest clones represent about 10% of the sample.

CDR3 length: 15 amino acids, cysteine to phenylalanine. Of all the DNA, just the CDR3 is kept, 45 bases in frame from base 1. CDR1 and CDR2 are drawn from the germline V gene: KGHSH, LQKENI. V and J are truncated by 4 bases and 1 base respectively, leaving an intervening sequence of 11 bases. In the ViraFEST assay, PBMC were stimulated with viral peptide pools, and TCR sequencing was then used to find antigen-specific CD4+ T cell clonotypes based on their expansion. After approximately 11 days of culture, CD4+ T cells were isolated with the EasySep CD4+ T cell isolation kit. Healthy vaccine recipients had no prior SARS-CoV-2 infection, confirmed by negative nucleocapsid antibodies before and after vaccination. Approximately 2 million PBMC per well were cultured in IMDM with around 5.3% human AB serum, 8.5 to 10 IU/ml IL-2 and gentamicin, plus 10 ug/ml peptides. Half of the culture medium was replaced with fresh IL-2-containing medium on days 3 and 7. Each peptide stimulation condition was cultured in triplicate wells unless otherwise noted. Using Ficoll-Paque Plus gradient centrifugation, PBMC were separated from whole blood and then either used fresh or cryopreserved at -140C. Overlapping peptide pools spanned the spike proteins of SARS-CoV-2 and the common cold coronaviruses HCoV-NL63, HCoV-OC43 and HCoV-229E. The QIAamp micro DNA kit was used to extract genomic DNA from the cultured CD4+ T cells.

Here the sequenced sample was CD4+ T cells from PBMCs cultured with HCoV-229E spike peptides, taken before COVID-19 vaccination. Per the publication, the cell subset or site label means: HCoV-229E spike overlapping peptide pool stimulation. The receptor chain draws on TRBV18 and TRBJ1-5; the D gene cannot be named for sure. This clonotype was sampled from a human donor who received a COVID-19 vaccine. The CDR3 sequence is CASSQTLGSNQPQHF. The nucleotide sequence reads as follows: TGTGCCAGCTCACAAACACTTGGAAGCAATCAGCCCCAGCATTTT.